These 22 T cell receptor beta chains originate from one sample sequenced in a study of regulatory T cells in long-lasting Graves disease. Investigators prepared the TCR beta libraries by applying iRepertoire HTBI primers and Arm-PCR of CDR3 regions. TCRdb passed the multiplex PCR reads through MiXCR, listing each CDR3 protein once. This table holds 450,000 or so distinct CDR3 sequences, around 21% found once. The time point is: persistent/refractory GD, antithyroid drugs over 5 years with positive TRAb. The TCR library was prepared using RNA isolated from PBMCs. The specimen was peripheral blood mononuclear cells (PBMCs), collected when the disease was refractory, from a patient treated with antithyroid drugs. The receptor set was obtained from a female donor with Graves disease.

This clonotype was seen at least ten times. Relative to the germline gene, one junction end is altered; a read error may explain this. The genes are TRBV7-7 and TRBJ2-7; possible D gene TRBD2, 6 bases. The length of the CDR3 is 19 residues. Germline-derived CDR1 and CDR2 are SSHAT and FNYEAQ (reference sequence). The DNA for the CDR3 is TGTGCTAGCAGCTTAGAGTCGGCTGGCATCGGGGGAGCGCCTTACGAGCAGTACTTC. Residues: CASSLESAGIGGAPYEQYF.

This clonotype was seen many times. The chain carries TRBV28 and TRBJ1-1; possibly TRBD1 for D (6 bases). The CDR3 covers 14 residues. Germline loops: CDR1 MDHEN, CDR2 SYDVKM. Trimming pared 3 bases from V and 6 bases from J, leaving 14 bases between. The CDR3 loop reads CASSFYRATAEAFF. The DNA for the CDR3 is TGTGCCAGCAGTTTTTACAGGGCCACCGCTGAAGCTTTCTTT.

The chain couples TRBV5-4 to TRBJ2-7, with 7 nucleotides matching TRBD2. CDR3 length: 15 residues. V lost 4 bases to trimming and J lost 1 base; unmatched junction nucleotides: 8. The germline gives CDR1 SGHNT, CDR2 YYREEE (reference sequence). This CDR3 is CASSPRVGRSYEQYF. The CDR3 region has the DNA TGTGCCAGCAGCCCAAGGGTCGGGAGGTCCTACGAGCAGTACTTC. Full variable domain (outside the CDR3, taken from reference TRBV5-4 and TRBJ2-7): ETGVTQSPTHLIKTRGQQVTLRCSSQSGHNTVSWYQQALGQGPQFIFQYYREEENGRGNFPPRFSGLQFPNYSSELNVNALELDDSALYLCASSPRVGRSYEQYFGPGTRLTVT.

The sample holds many counts of this clonotype. This rearrangement joins TRBV30 to TRBJ2-5; D is unresolved. CDR1 and CDR2 from the germline V gene are GTSNPN and SVGIG (reference sequence). Trimming cost V 8 bases and J 2 bases, with 6 bases left between them. CDR3 length: 10 amino acids. As DNA, the CDR3 is TGTGCCGTGACGCAAGAGACCCAGTACTTC. Its translation: CAVTQETQYF.

The J gene is TRBJ2-7, the V gene TRBV19; D perhaps matches TRBD1 (5 bases). Trimming stripped 1 base from V and 4 bases from J, with 11 bases between. This CDR3 is built from 14 residues. The germline CDR1 and CDR2 sequences are LNHDA and SQIVND (reference sequence). In nucleotides, the CDR3 is TGTGCCAGTAGTATAGCGGCAGGGTTGTACGAGCAGTACTTC. It specifies CASSIAAGLYEQYF.

This clonotype occurred many times. V and J are TRBV20-1 and TRBJ2-7; TRBD1 aligns across 8 bases. After removal of 1 base from V and 1 base from J, the junction contained 3 bases not matched to a gene. The CDR3 length is 14 residues. Germline V gene sequence: CDR1 DFQATT, CDR2 SNEGSKA (reference sequence). The CDR3 DNA follows: TGCAGTGCTAGAGGGACAGGGACTTCCTACGAGCAGTACTTC. Translating gives CSARGTGTSYEQYF.

This clonotype is labeled medium-sized. This chain connects TRBV20-1 to TRBJ1-1; perhaps TRBD1 as D (5 bases). The CDR3 extends over 12 amino acids. The V end was cut by 0 bases, the J end by 5 bases, with 7 bases between. CDR1 is DFQATT, CDR2 SNEGSKA, per germline (reference sequence). The chain's CDR3 is CSARDRETEAFF. CDR3 in DNA: TGCAGTGCTAGAGACAGGGAGACTGAAGCTTTCTTT.

The chain combines TRBV2 with TRBJ2-3, with 13 bases matching TRBD2. V lost 6 bases and J lost 3; bases outside the gene matches: 9. In germline, CDR1 is SNHLY, CDR2 FYNNEI. The CDR3 runs to 17 residues. The chain's CDR3 is CASRGTSGNGVTDTQYF. CDR3 DNA sequence: TGTGCCAGCAGAGGGACTAGCGGGAATGGAGTAACAGATACGCAGTATTTT.

A few counts support this clonotype. The V gene is TRBV11-2, the J gene TRBJ2-3; a possible D gene is TRBD1 (7 bases). Deletions cut 7 bases from V and 4 bases from J, with 15 bases between. From germline, CDR1 is SGHAT and CDR2 FQNNGV. CDR3 length: 14 residues. CDR3 nucleotides: TGTGCCAGCACCGACGGAGGGGGCGCAGATACGCAGTATTTT. This encodes CASTDGGGADTQYF.

The CDR3 nucleotides are TGTGCCAGCAGTTTCGGGGTAGCGCCCGACCCGAGACAAGAGACCCAGTACTTC. Protein product: CASSFGVAPDPRQETQYF. This chain uses TRBV28 with TRBJ2-5; the D gene is possibly TRBD2 (5 bases). Trimming took 3 bases from V and 2 from J, leaving 22 bases between them. Germline values: CDR1 MDHEN, CDR2 SYDVKM. The CDR3 runs to 18 residues. The complete variable domain, with remaining parts taken from reference TRBV28 and TRBJ2-5, reads DVKVTQSSRYLVKRTGEKVFLECVQDMDHENMFWYRQDPGLGLRLIYFSYDVKMKEKGDIPEGYSVSREKKERFSLILESASTNQTSMYLCASSFGVAPDPRQETQYFGPGTRLLVL.

The sample holds a few counts of this clonotype. The V gene is TRBV7-2, the J gene TRBJ2-2; 9 nucleotides align to TRBD1. The CDR3 spans 15 residues. V lost 6 bases and J lost 8; bases outside the gene matches: 10. CDR1 and CDR2 from the germline V gene are SGHTA and FQGNSA. DNA for the CDR3: TGTGCCAGCAGACGTTCCGGGACAGGGTATGGGGAGCTGTTTTTT. Its translation: CASRRSGTGYGELFF. Complete variable domain (other parts from reference TRBV7-2 and TRBJ2-2): GAGVSQSPSNKVTEKGKDVELRCDPISGHTALYWYRQSLGQGLEFLIYFQGNSAPDKSGLPSDRFSAERTGGSVSTLTIQRTQQEDSAVYLCASRRSGTGYGELFFGEGSRLTVL.

This clonotype has just a few counts. The chain couples TRBV3-1 to TRBJ2-2, with 8 bases fitting TRBD1. Germline CDR1 and CDR2: LGHDT and YNNKEL (reference sequence). The J segment lost 6 bases and the V segment lost 4 bases, leaving 10 bases of the junction unmatched. This CDR3 contains 16 residues. As DNA, the CDR3 is TGTGCCAGCAGCCTGAAACCGGGACAGGCCGCCGGGGAGCTGTTTTTT. The encoded protein is CASSLKPGQAAGELFF.

The gene calls are TRBV5-1 and TRBJ2-7; D is ambiguous. Germline lookup yields CDR1 SGHRS and CDR2 YFSETQ. The CDR3 totals 11 residues. Trimming shortened V by 4 bases and J by 9 bases, and 11 bases separated the two germline ends. Here the CDR3 reads CASSGSNGQYF. CDR3 coding DNA: TGCGCCAGCAGCGGAAGTAATGGGCAGTACTTC.

This chain connects TRBV3-1 to TRBJ2-6; possibly TRBD1 for D (5 bases). Deletions cut 0 bases from V and 1 base from J, with 19 bases between. The CDR3 totals 20 residues. Germline V lookup: CDR1 LGHDT, CDR2 YNNKEL (reference sequence). The CDR3 DNA reads TGTGCCAGCAGCCAAGATCTGGCGTTTTTTGGGGCTTCTGGGGCCAACGTCCTGACTTTC. It encodes CASSQDLAFFGASGANVLTF. The full variable domain, completed using reference TRBV3-1 and TRBJ2-6, is DTAVSQTPKYLVTQMGNDKSIKCEQNLGHDTMYWYKQDSKKFLKIMFSYNNKELIINETVPNRFSPKSPDKAHLNLHINSLELGDSAVYFCASSQDLAFFGASGANVLTFGAGSRLTVL.

To note about this clonotype: A read error may produce the germline difference seen at one junction end. The rearrangement uses TRBV6-1 and TRBJ2-2, with D tentatively TRBD1 or TRBD2 (6 bases each). The germline V gene has CDR1 MNHNS and CDR2 SASEGT. This CDR3 comprises 16 residues. This CDR3 is CAIPRWGAKNTRELFF. In DNA form, the CDR3 reads TGTGCCATCCCAAGGTGGGGGGCGAAAAACACCAGGGAGCTGTTTTTT.

The V and J genes are TRBV6-2 or TRBV6-3 and TRBJ2-3; 8 bases line up with TRBD2. V shed 5 bases and J 1 base; nucleotides not matched to a gene: 8. Germline V lookup: CDR1 MNHEY, CDR2 SVGEGT. This CDR3 is 16 amino acids long. CDR3 loop: CASSLYMTSGTDTQYF. Written as DNA, the CDR3 is TGTGCCAGCAGTCTTTACATGACTAGCGGCACAGATACGCAGTATTTT.

This clonotype was seen more than once but under ten times. The genes are TRBV27 and TRBJ2-6; 8 nucleotides match TRBD1. The ends lost 1 base at V and 2 bases at J; junction bases unmatched: 10. The CDR3 sequence is 19 residues long. Germline CDR1 MNHEY, CDR2 SMNVEV (reference sequence). CDR3 DNA sequence: TGTGCCAGCAGTTTATTAAAGACAGGGGTGGGTGCTGGGGCCAACGTCCTGACTTTC. Protein: CASSLLKTGVGAGANVLTF.

This chain connects TRBV4-1 to TRBJ2-5; tentatively, D is TRBD2 (6 bases). The germline V gene encodes CDR1 MGHRA and CDR2 YSYEKL. V was clipped by 5 bases and J by 1 base, with 11 bases between them. There are 14 residues in the CDR3. This CDR3 reads CASSKVGGQETQYF. In DNA form, the CDR3 reads TGCGCCAGCAGCAAAGTCGGGGGCCAAGAGACCCAGTACTTC.

Ten or more counts support this clonotype. The chain carries TRBV11-2 and TRBJ2-7; D may be TRBD1 (5 bases). The germline gives CDR1 SGHAT, CDR2 FQNNGV. The CDR3 extends over 15 amino acids. Between the trimmed V and J ends, which lost 5 bases and 4 bases, there was a span of 18 bases. CDR3 coding DNA: TGTGCCAGCAGCGTCGACAGTGCCCCTTTTTACGAGCAGTACTTC. It codes for CASSVDSAPFYEQYF.

The chain carries TRBV6-2 or TRBV6-3 and TRBJ2-7; 7 nucleotides align to TRBD1. With 2 bases clipped from V and 5 bases from J, the junction kept 3 bases outside the gene matches. Germline V gene sequence: CDR1 MNHEY, CDR2 SVGEGT. The CDR3 totals 13 residues. For the CDR3, the DNA is TGTGCCAGCAGTTACATAGGGACAGACGAGCAGTACTTC. Amino acids: CASSYIGTDEQYF.

This clonotype occurred many times. This chain connects TRBV28 to TRBJ1-2; 9 bases map to TRBD1. Germline V gene data show CDR1 as MDHEN and CDR2 as SYDVKM. The CDR3 spans 17 residues. The J segment lost 3 bases and the V segment lost 4 bases, leaving 12 bases of the junction unmatched. The CDR3 nucleotides are TGTGCCAGCAGTTCCCAATCCTACACAGGGGGCCACTATGGCTACACCTTC. It codes for CASSSQSYTGGHYGYTF.

In this sample, this clonotype turned up many times. The J gene is TRBJ1-5, the V gene TRBV12-3 or TRBV12-4, with D unresolved. There are 14 residues in the CDR3. The V end was cut by 3 bases, the J end by 7 bases, with 13 bases between. The CDR3 is CASSLRLAKQPQHF. CDR3 DNA sequence: TGTGCCAGCAGTTTGCGGCTGGCGAAACAGCCCCAGCATTTT.